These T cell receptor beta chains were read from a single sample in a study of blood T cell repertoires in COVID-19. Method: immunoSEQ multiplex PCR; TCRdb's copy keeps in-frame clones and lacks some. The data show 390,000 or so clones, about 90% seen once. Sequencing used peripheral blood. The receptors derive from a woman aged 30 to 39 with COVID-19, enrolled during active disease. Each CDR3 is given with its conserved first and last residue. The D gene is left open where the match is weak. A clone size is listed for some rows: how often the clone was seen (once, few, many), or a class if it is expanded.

CDR3nt: TGTGCAAGTCGCTTAGGGGGGGGACTGGGACACCTCTCCTACAATGAGCAGTTCTTC; CDR3aa: CASRLGGGLGHLSYNEQFF; abundance: -; j_gene: TRBJ2-1; v_gene: TRBV12-2; d_gene: -
CDR3nt: TGCAGCGTTGAGGCCTTAGCCAAAAACATTCAGTACTTC; CDR3aa: CSVEALAKNIQYF; abundance: few; j_gene: TRBJ2-4; v_gene: TRBV29-1; d_gene: -
CDR3nt: TGTGCCAGCAGCTTAGGGCAGGGCGGGAACACTGAAGCTTTCTTT; CDR3aa: CASSLGQGGNTEAFF; abundance: -; j_gene: TRBJ1-1; v_gene: TRBV7-9; d_gene: -
CDR3nt: TGTGCCAGCAGCCCGCAACACAGACAGATAGCCAAAAACATTCAGTACTTC; CDR3aa: CASSPQHRQIAKNIQYF; abundance: -; j_gene: TRBJ2-4; v_gene: TRBV7-2; d_gene: -
CDR3nt: TGTGCCAGCAGCCAAGATGGGCAGGGGAACTATGGCTACACCTTC; CDR3aa: CASSQDGQGNYGYTF; abundance: -; j_gene: TRBJ1-2; v_gene: TRBV4-2; d_gene: -
CDR3nt: TGTGCCACCACCAGGGACAGGTTGAACACTGAAGCTTTCTTT; CDR3aa: CATTRDRLNTEAFF; abundance: once; j_gene: TRBJ1-1; v_gene: TRBV15; d_gene: TRBD1
CDR3nt: TGTGCCAGTAGTATGAGGCAGGGGGGACTTGGGAGCAATCAGCCCCAGCATTTT; CDR3aa: CASSMRQGGLGSNQPQHF; abundance: -; j_gene: TRBJ1-5; v_gene: TRBV19; d_gene: TRBD1
CDR3nt: TGTGCCAGCAGCGAGACAGGCTACGAGCAGTACTTC; CDR3aa: CASSETGYEQYF; abundance: -; j_gene: TRBJ2-7; v_gene: TRBV9; d_gene: -
CDR3nt: TGTGCCAGCAGTTCCCAGGCGCTGTTTTTT; CDR3aa: CASSSQALFF; abundance: once; j_gene: TRBJ1-4; v_gene: TRBV28; d_gene: -
CDR3nt: TGTGCCAGCGGGGCGACAGGGGATAGCAATCAGCCCCAGCATTTT; CDR3aa: CASGATGDSNQPQHF; abundance: -; j_gene: TRBJ1-5; v_gene: TRBV27; d_gene: TRBD1
CDR3nt: TGTGCCAGCAGTTTAAATCCGGGGATCGATGAGCAGTTCTTC; CDR3aa: CASSLNPGIDEQFF; abundance: -; j_gene: TRBJ2-1; v_gene: TRBV28; d_gene: -
CDR3nt: TGCAGTGCTAGTGAGGCAGGGGAGACCCAGTACTTC; CDR3aa: CSASEAGETQYF; abundance: once; j_gene: TRBJ2-5; v_gene: TRBV20-1; d_gene: -
CDR3nt: TGTGCCAGCAGTTTGGGGCAGCAAGAGACCCAGTACTTC; CDR3aa: CASSLGQQETQYF; abundance: -; j_gene: TRBJ2-5; v_gene: TRBV28; d_gene: -
CDR3nt: TGTGCCAGCTCACCCCGGGACAGCAGCTCTGGGGCCAACGTCCTGACTTTC; CDR3aa: CASSPRDSSSGANVLTF; abundance: -; j_gene: TRBJ2-6; v_gene: TRBV18; d_gene: TRBD1
CDR3nt: TGTGCCAGTAGTATAGTCCCACTACTAGGGAATGAGCAGTTCTTC; CDR3aa: CASSIVPLLGNEQFF; abundance: -; j_gene: TRBJ2-1; v_gene: TRBV19; d_gene: -
CDR3nt: TGCAGCGTTGATTCGTGGGCCAGCTCCTACAATGAGCAGTTCTTC; CDR3aa: CSVDSWASSYNEQFF; abundance: -; j_gene: TRBJ2-1; v_gene: TRBV29-1; d_gene: -
CDR3nt: TGTGCCATCAGTCTCCTAGGGACAGGGGATTTGAGTGAGCAGTTCTTC; CDR3aa: CAISLLGTGDLSEQFF; abundance: -; j_gene: TRBJ2-1; v_gene: TRBV10-3; d_gene: TRBD1
CDR3nt: TGCGCCAGCAGAGAACAGGGGAACGGTGAGCAGTTCTTC; CDR3aa: CASREQGNGEQFF; abundance: -; j_gene: TRBJ2-1; v_gene: TRBV10-1; d_gene: TRBD1
CDR3nt: TGTGCCAGCAGCGTAGTATCTTCGCGGGGGCGGGGCACCGGGGAGCTGTTTTTT; CDR3aa: CASSVVSSRGRGTGELFF; abundance: -; j_gene: TRBJ2-2; v_gene: TRBV9; d_gene: -
CDR3nt: TGTGCCAGCAGTCCGTTGGGGGACACCGTCTACGAGCAGTACTTC; CDR3aa: CASSPLGDTVYEQYF; abundance: -; j_gene: TRBJ2-7; v_gene: TRBV6-2/TRBV6-3; d_gene: -
CDR3nt: TGTGCCAGCAGGCACCCTCGAGGCACTGAAGCTTTCTTT; CDR3aa: CASRHPRGTEAFF; abundance: -; j_gene: TRBJ1-1; v_gene: TRBV7-9; d_gene: -
CDR3nt: TGTGCTAGTGGTCCCCCGGGTAGGGGATTGGTACAAGGGAGGGCGAACTACAATGAGCAGTTCTTC; CDR3aa: CASGPPGRGLVQGRANYNEQFF; abundance: -; j_gene: TRBJ2-1; v_gene: TRBV12-5; d_gene: TRBD2